This entry concerns a single T cell receptor beta chain. Its antigen is not yet known. One base away there is no much larger clone; base qualities are not given. This record belongs to a study of T cell repertoires in cytomegalovirus infection (dated by TCRdb to between 2018 and 2021). Study-wide context: Donor HLA type was relevant to the analysis, because carriage of CMV infection together with the matching HLA type was indicated by public TCR beta signatures.

The research as a whole found: The ex vivo response was dominated by HLA-C-restricted CMV-specific TCR beta clonotypes, which also provided the single most frequent clonotype in two of eight donors. Cumulative frequency of public TCR beta family members discriminated carriers of CMV infection plus the relevant HLA type in this cohort and an independent roughly 330-donor cohort.

The sequencer listed for this sample is Illumina HiSeq 1500. TCRdb's own reprocessing of the public reads used fastp at Q25 and MiXCR and kept productive beta chains. Rows with a matching CDR3 protein are joined into one entry that keeps the most common DNA and genes. In all, the sample holds about 300,000 distinct CDR3 sequences, and approximately 8.9% of those were seen once. Approximately 2.3% of the sample belongs to the ten largest clones. CDR1 and CDR2 are read off the germline V gene as MDHEN and SYDVKM. Trimming removed 8 bases from V and 0 bases from J, leaving 4 bases between the germline ends. The CDR3 covers 12 residues, taking in both the cysteine and the phenylalanine. The only DNA kept is the CDR3, 36 bases in frame from the first base.

This clonotype was sampled from a human donor in good health (CMV status not recorded). Some clones in this sample may be carry-over from other donors' samples. The material sequenced was PBMCs. The rearrangement combines TRBV28 with TRBJ2-2, with no D gene named confidently. The sequenced DNA: TGTGCCAGCCTCCCGAACACCGGGGAGCTGTTTTTT. It translates as CASLPNTGELFF.